This T cell receptor (beta chain) was identified in a study of OX40 agonist ivuxolimab in advanced cancers. Background on the study: Partial responses occurred in three patients (one hepatocellular carcinoma, two cutaneous melanoma).

Profiling relied on immunoSEQ multiplex PCR, and the TCRdb table lists in-frame clones only, not all of them. Of around 67,000 clones detected, approximately 84% appear once; the ten largest clones hold approximately 8%. V shed 1 base, J shed 6 bases, and the junction held 6 bases outside the gene matches. Germline V gene lookup returns CDR1 SEHNR and CDR2 FQNEAQ (reference sequence). This CDR3 is built from 15 residues. This specimen consisted of CD4+ or CD8+ T cells sorted from blood, obtained in a trial of the OX40 agonist ivuxolimab. This chain joins TRBV7-9 and TRBJ1-5; TRBD1 aligns across 7 bases. The sequence was obtained from an adult with an advanced solid tumor such as melanoma, head and neck, liver or kidney cancer. CDR3 region: CASSLGDSNAQPQHF. The CDR3 DNA reads as TGTGCCAGCAGCTTAGGGGACAGTAATGCTCAGCCCCAGCATTTT.